One sample yielded the 23 T cell receptor beta chains listed below, sequenced in a study of breast tumors, draining lymph nodes, adjacent tissues. TCRdb redid the calling of the multiplex PCR reads with MiXCR, one entry per CDR3 protein. The sample includes around 140,000 distinct CDR3 sequences, roughly 33% seen only once; the top ten take about 2.5%. Axillary draining lymph nodes of breast cancer patients supplied the node samples. The sequenced sample consisted of axillary lymph node tissue. The receptors were gathered from a female donor with breast cancer. Some clones in this sample may be carry-over from other donors' samples.

The chain joins TRBV10-3 to TRBJ2-7, with D unclear. This CDR3 spans 12 amino acids. The germline V and J ends were trimmed by 0 bases and 6 bases, with 6 bases remaining between them. Looked up from germline, CDR1 is ENHRY and CDR2 is SYGVKD. The CDR3 reads CAISESRGEQYV. CDR3 nucleotide sequence: TGTGCCATCAGTGAGTCTCGCGGCGAGCAGTACGTC.

In the case of this clonotype: Compared with germline, one end of the junction differs, possibly owing to a read error. As DNA, the CDR3 is TGTGCCAGCCCACCTTTTCCTGGACAGGGGGCGATAAACTATGGCTACACCTTC. This translates into CASPPFPGQGAINYGYTF. The V call is TRBV18, the J call TRBJ1-2; 11 bases align to TRBD1. The CDR3 is made up of 18 amino acids. The germline CDR1 and CDR2 sequences are KGHSH and LQKENI.

V usage is TRBV2 and J usage is TRBJ2-6, with TRBD1 matching 8 bases. With 5 bases clipped from V and 7 bases from J, the junction kept 4 bases outside the gene matches. The CDR3 is 14 amino acids. The germline V gene encodes CDR1 SNHLY and CDR2 FYNNEI. The CDR3 here is CASSQTGGANVLTF. For the CDR3, the DNA is TGTGCCAGCAGTCAAACAGGGGGAGCCAACGTCCTGACTTTC. The entire variable domain, with the rest obtained from reference TRBV2 and TRBJ2-6, is as follows: EPEVTQTPSHQVTQMGQEVILRCVPISNHLYFYWYRQILGQKVEFLVSFYNNEISEKSEIFDDQFSVERPDGSNFTLKIRSTKLEDSAMYFCASSQTGGANVLTFGAGSRLTVL.

The rearrangement uses TRBV20-1 and TRBJ1-5; D may be TRBD1 (6 bases). V lost 0 bases and J lost 4, with 19 bases in between. Germline V lookup: CDR1 DFQATT, CDR2 SNEGSKA (reference sequence). The CDR3 is 17 amino acids. The CDR3: CSARDAQRTARNQPQHF. The CDR3 DNA is TGCAGTGCTAGAGATGCTCAGAGGACAGCGCGGAATCAGCCCCAGCATTTT.

In the case of this clonotype: The limits of the CDR3 on the DNA are not certain, so only TCRdb's listed CDR3 is given. The chain joins TRBV10-3 to TRBJ2-5; TRBD1, the table's D call, was not compared with the DNA. Including both end residues, the CDR3 is 15 amino acids long. Germline V gene data show CDR1 as ENHRY and CDR2 as SYGVKD. CDR3 sequence: CAISVGQGNEETQNF.

Ten or more counts support this clonotype. The chain links TRBV18 to TRBJ1-6; no clear D gene. Trimming removed 6 bases from V and 16 bases from J, with 28 bases in between. Germline V gene lookup returns CDR1 KGHSH and CDR2 LQKENI. The CDR3 covers 16 residues. CDR3 residues: CASSPQASPREFPLHF. The CDR3 nucleotides read TGTGCCAGCTCCCCTCAGGCCAGCCCCCGTGAGTTCCCTCTCCACTTT.

This sequence joins TRBV19 and TRBJ1-1; maybe TRBD1 (5 bases). CDR3 length equals 15 residues. Between the trimmed V and J ends, which lost 4 bases and 6 bases, there was a span of 18 bases. Looked up from germline, CDR1 is LNHDA and CDR2 is SQIVND (reference sequence). The CDR3 spells CASSRTGHQTPEAFF. CDR3 nucleotide sequence: TGTGCCAGTAGTAGAACCGGACACCAGACCCCTGAAGCTTTCTTT.

This clonotype was picked up many times. The rearrangement uses TRBV6-5 and TRBJ1-5; D perhaps matches TRBD1 (5 bases). The length of the CDR3 is 15 residues. Germline values: CDR1 MNHEY, CDR2 SVGAGI. V lost 6 bases to trimming and J lost 0 bases, with 12 bases between them. The CDR3 region is CASRRDSDSNQPQHF. In nucleotides, the CDR3 is TGTGCCAGCAGGCGAGACAGCGATAGCAATCAGCCCCAGCATTTT.

The rearrangement links TRBV11-3 to TRBJ2-7; D could derive from TRBD1 or TRBD2 (6 bases each). Between the trimmed V and J ends, which lost 5 bases and 3 bases, there was a span of 20 bases. The CDR3 sequence is 16 residues long. In germline, CDR1 is SGHNT, CDR2 YENEEA. The CDR3 reads CASSPRGGAGLYEQYV. CDR3 DNA sequence: TGTGCCAGCAGCCCCAGGGGAGGCGCCGGGCTCTACGAGCAGTACGTC.

This clonotype has ten or more counts. The rearrangement links TRBV6-4 to TRBJ2-7, with D perhaps being TRBD1 or TRBD2 (5 bases each). This CDR3 is 13 amino acids long. Germline V CDR1 and CDR2: MRHNA, SNTAGT. V lost 2 bases to trimming and J lost 7 bases, with 12 bases between them. CDR3 protein: CASSDGARREQYF. DNA of the CDR3: TGTGCCAGCAGTGACGGGGCCCGGAGGGAGCAGTACTTC.

This clonotype was detected once. The V call is TRBV5-1, the J call TRBJ2-7; TRBD2 is a possible D gene (6 bases). The germline CDR1 and CDR2 sequences are SGHRS and YFSETQ. This CDR3 has 14 residues. The germline V and J ends were trimmed by 0 bases and 4 bases, with 11 bases remaining between them. The CDR3 nucleotides read TGCGCCAGCAGCTTGGGCGGGGCTATTTACGAGCAGTACGTC. It yields the protein CASSLGGAIYEQYV.

As regards this clonotype: A much more abundant neighbour one base away suggests this may be a read error. This rearrangement joins TRBV5-4 to TRBJ1-2; D ambiguous. The CDR3 totals 14 residues. V was shortened by 1 base and J by 4 bases, with 11 bases between the two germline ends. The V gene's germline CDR1 is SGHNT and CDR2 YYREEE (reference sequence). The CDR3 sequence is CASSLSAAGYGYTF. The CDR3 DNA follows: TGTGCCAGCAGCTTGAGTGCAGCGGGCTATGGCTACACCTTC.

The rearrangement uses TRBV4-1 and TRBJ2-7; weak D call: TRBD2 (6 bases). The germline V gene has CDR1 MGHRA and CDR2 YSYEKL. The CDR3 is 14 residues long. V dropped 4 bases and J dropped 1 base, with 11 bases sitting between them. The CDR3 nucleotides read TGCGCCAGCAGCCTAGAGGAGGGATCCTACGAGCAGTACGTC. It translates to CASSLEEGSYEQYV.

The chain couples TRBV24-1 to TRBJ1-5; 9 bases fit TRBD1. The germline gives CDR1 KGHDR, CDR2 SFDVKD. This CDR3 comprises 18 residues. J gave up 0 bases and V 4 bases, and 9 bases lay outside the gene matches. CDR3 coding DNA: TGTGCCACCAGTGAGTTCCCGGGACAGGGAAATAGCAATCAGCCCCAGCATTTT. Translation: CATSEFPGQGNSNQPQHF.

The chain recombines TRBV7-7 with TRBJ2-5, with 9 bases that match TRBD1. The CDR3 has 19 residues. The germline gives CDR1 SSHAT, CDR2 FNYEAQ (reference sequence). CDR3 DNA: TGTGCTACCTCGACAGGGGGTGGCACCGGGGAGCGAGTACAAGAGACCCAGTACTTC. Encoded protein: CATSTGGGTGERVQETQYF.

In this sample, this clonotype turned up a few times. This may be a read error: a much more frequent sequence differs by one nucleotide. The chain joins TRBV6-5 to TRBJ2-2, with D unresolved. Germline V lookup: CDR1 MNHEY, CDR2 SVGAGI. Trimming took off 5 bases at V and 13 bases at J, with 17 bases between the two ends. The CDR3 runs 13 residues. The CDR3, as DNA: TGTGCCAGCAGTCACGTACTTGCCGGTCGGCTGTTTTTT. Protein sequence: CASSHVLAGRLFF.

This clonotype was seen ten or more times. The J gene is TRBJ2-1, the V gene TRBV10-2; D gene ambiguous. Germline loops: CDR1 WSHSY, CDR2 SAAADI. The CDR3 extends over 12 amino acids. With 0 bases removed from V and 8 bases from J, the gap between germline ends came to 5 bases. CDR3 sequence reads: CASSESGYEQFF. CDR3 in DNA: TGCGCCAGCAGTGAGTCGGGATATGAGCAGTTCTTC.

In the case of this clonotype: This may stem from a read error, because a much larger clone lies one nucleotide away. This chain joins TRBV12-3 or TRBV12-4 and TRBJ1-2; D ambiguous. This CDR3 has 11 residues. V lost 3 bases, J lost 8 bases, and 7 bases lay in between. The CDR3 DNA sequence: TGTGCCAGCAGTTTCGCCGGAGGCTACACCTTC. Its translation is CASSFAGGYTF.

This clonotype was seen at least ten times. A single base separates this from a much larger clone, so it may be a read error. The J gene is TRBJ2-7, the V gene TRBV12-3 or TRBV12-4, with D hard to call. Deletions cut 5 bases from V and 3 bases from J, with 8 bases between. This CDR3 spans 12 amino acids. CDR3 sequence: CASSHKHYEQYF. CDR3 DNA sequence: TGTGCCAGCAGTCACAAGCACTACGAGCAGTACTTC.

Regarding this clonotype: A much larger clone is a single base away; this may be a read error. This chain links TRBV5-5 with TRBJ1-3, with D maybe TRBD1 (5 bases). Germline values: CDR1 SGHKS, CDR2 YYEKEE (reference sequence). The CDR3 extends over 15 amino acids. The CDR3 DNA sequence: TGTGCCAGCGGCTTGGGACCGACTCCTGGAAACACCATATATTTT. Residues: CASGLGPTPGNTIYF. Together with reference TRBV5-5 and TRBJ1-3, the CDR3 gives the full variable domain: DAGVTQSPTHLIKTRGQQVTLRCSPISGHKSVSWYQQVLGQGPQFIFQYYEKEERGRGNFPDRFSARQFPNYSSELNVNALLLGDSALYLCASGLGPTPGNTIYFGEGSWLTVV.

This clonotype was detected a few times. The J gene is TRBJ2-7, the V gene TRBV6-1; D is unresolved. Trimming took 5 bases from V and 2 from J, leaving 10 bases between them. This CDR3 has 13 residues. Germline loops: CDR1 MNHNS, CDR2 SASEGT. Written as DNA, the CDR3 is TGTGCCAGCAGTCTCGACGGTACCTACGAGCAGTACGTC. Amino acids: CASSLDGTYEQYV.

V is TRBV12-5 and J is TRBJ2-2; TRBD1 might be the D (6 bases). TRBJ1-1 matches the DNA end more closely, so the J call is doubtful. The V gene's germline CDR1 is LGHNT and CDR2 FRNRAP. The CDR3 extends over 12 amino acids. The CDR3 DNA follows: TGTGCTAGTGGCCAGGGACAAGGTGAAGCTTTCTTT. Translated, it gives CASGQGQGEAFF.

This clonotype showed up many times. The CDR3 DNA is TGTGCCAGCAGCTTACTCCAGCGGGGCGGCACAGATACGCAGTATTTT. It encodes CASSLLQRGGTDTQYF. The chain uses TRBV11-2 and TRBJ2-3; TRBD2 matches 7 bases. The CDR3 loop spans 16 amino acids. V dropped 2 bases and J dropped 1; count of bases not matched to a gene: 6. CDR1 SGHAT and CDR2 FQNNGV come from the germline V gene.